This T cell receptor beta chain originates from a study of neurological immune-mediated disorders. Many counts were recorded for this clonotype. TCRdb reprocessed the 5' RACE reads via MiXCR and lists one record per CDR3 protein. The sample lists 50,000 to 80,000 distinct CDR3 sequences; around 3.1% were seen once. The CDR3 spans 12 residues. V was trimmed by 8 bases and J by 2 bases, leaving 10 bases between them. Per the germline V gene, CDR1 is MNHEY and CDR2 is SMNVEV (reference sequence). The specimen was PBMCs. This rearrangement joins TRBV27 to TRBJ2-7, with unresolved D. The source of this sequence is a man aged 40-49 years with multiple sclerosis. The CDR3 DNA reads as TGTGCCAGCCCGAGGCTCCCCTACGAGCAGTACTTC. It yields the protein CASPRLPYEQYF.